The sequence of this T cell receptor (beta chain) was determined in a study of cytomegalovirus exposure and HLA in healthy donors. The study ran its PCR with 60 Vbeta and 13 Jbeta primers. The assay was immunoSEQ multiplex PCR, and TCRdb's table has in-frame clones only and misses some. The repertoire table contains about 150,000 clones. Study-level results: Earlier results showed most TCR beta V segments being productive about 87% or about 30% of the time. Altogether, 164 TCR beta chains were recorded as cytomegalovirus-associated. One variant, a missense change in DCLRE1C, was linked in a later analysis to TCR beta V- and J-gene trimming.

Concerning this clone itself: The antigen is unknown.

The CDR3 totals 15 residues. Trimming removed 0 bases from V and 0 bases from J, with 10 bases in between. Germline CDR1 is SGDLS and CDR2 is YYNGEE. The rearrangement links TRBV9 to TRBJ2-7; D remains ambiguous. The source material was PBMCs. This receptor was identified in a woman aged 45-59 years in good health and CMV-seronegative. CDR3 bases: TGTGCCAGCAGCGTAGGGAGCTACCACTCCTACGAGCAGTACTTC. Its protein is CASSVGSYHSYEQYF.